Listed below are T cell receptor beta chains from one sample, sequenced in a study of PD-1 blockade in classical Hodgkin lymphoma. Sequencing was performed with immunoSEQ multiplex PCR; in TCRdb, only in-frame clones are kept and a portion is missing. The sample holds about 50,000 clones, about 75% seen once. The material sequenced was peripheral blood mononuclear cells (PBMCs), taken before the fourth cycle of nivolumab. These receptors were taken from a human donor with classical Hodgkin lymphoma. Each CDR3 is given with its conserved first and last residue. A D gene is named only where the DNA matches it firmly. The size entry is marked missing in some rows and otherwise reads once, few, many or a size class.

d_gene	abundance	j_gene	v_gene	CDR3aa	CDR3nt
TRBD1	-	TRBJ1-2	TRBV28	CASSLGQGAIYGYTF	TGTGCCAGCAGTCTCGGACAGGGGGCGATCTATGGCTACACCTTC
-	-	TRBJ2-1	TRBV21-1	CASSKPTSAYRSSYNEQFF	TGTGCCAGCAGCAAACCAACTAGTGCCTATAGGAGCTCCTACAATGAGCAGTTCTTC
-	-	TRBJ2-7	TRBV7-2	CASSIDRPYEQYF	TGTGCCAGCAGCATAGACCGGCCCTACGAGCAGTACTTC
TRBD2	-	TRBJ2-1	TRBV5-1	CASSLTSGDYNEQFF	TGCGCCAGCAGCTTGACTAGCGGGGATTACAATGAGCAGTTCTTC
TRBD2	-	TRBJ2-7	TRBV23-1	CASSQSSGESSYEQYF	TGCGCCAGCAGTCAATCCAGCGGGGAGAGCTCCTACGAGCAGTACTTC
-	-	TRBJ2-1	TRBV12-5	CASGLGTTTSVNEQFF	TGTGCTAGTGGTTTGGGCACAACGACTAGTGTCAATGAGCAGTTCTTC
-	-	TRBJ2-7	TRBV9	CASSVELEDYEQYF	TGTGCCAGCAGCGTAGAATTGGAGGACTACGAGCAGTACTTC
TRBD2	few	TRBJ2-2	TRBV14	CASGPGTSRSGELFF	TGTGCCAGCGGCCCCGGGACTAGCAGGTCCGGGGAGCTGTTTTTT
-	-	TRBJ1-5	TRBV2	CASSVSRGRQPQHF	TGTGCCAGCAGTGTCTCCCGCGGACGGCAGCCCCAGCATTTT
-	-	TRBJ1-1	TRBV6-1	CASSRTVNTEAFF	TGTGCCAGCAGCCGAACAGTGAACACTGAAGCTTTCTTT
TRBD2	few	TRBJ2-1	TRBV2	CAITGTSGPEQFF	TGTGCCATAACCGGGACTAGCGGGCCCGAGCAGTTCTTC
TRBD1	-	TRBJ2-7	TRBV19	CASTLRGTDFYEQYF	TGTGCCAGTACCCTGAGGGGGACAGACTTCTACGAGCAGTACTTC
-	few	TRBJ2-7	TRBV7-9	CASSRLGGEQYF	TGTGCCAGCAGCCGCCTGGGGGGCGAGCAGTACTTC
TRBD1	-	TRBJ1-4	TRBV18	CASSPRGTGEKLFF	TGTGCCAGCTCACCACGAGGGACAGGGGAAAAACTGTTTTTT
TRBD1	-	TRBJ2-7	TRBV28	CASSLTGTGSYEQYF	TGTGCCAGCAGTTTAACCGGGACAGGGTCCTACGAGCAGTACTTC
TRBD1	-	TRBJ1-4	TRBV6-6	CASRPGQGTNEKLFF	TGTGCCAGCAGGCCGGGACAGGGAACTAATGAAAAACTGTTTTTT
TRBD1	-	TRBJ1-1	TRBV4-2	CASSSQGQNTEAFF	TGTGCCAGCAGCTCACAGGGGCAGAACACTGAAGCTTTCTTT
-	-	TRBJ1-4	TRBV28	CASSSPGSNEKLFF	TGTGCCAGCAGTTCTCCAGGGTCTAATGAAAAACTGTTTTTT
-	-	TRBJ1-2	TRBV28	CASSHPIDRTYYYGYTF	TGTGCCAGCAGCCACCCCATCGACAGAACCTATTACTATGGCTACACCTTC
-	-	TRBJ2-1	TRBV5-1	CASSYTGGLPPYNEQFF	TGCGCCAGCAGCTATACCGGGGGACTTCCTCCCTACAATGAGCAGTTCTTC
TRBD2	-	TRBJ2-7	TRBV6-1	CASSPGLASYEQYF	TGTGCCAGCAGCCCGGGACTAGCCTCCTACGAGCAGTACTTC
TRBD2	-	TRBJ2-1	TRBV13	CASSLRDYSLLLSSYNEQFF	TGTGCCAGCAGCCTACGGGACTACTCTTTGCTCCTGAGCTCCTACAATGAGCAGTTCTTC
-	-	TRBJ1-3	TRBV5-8	CASSLQAFSGNTIYF	TGTGCCAGCAGCTTACAGGCGTTCTCTGGAAACACCATATATTTT
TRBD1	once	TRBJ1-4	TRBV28	CASSSLTQGGLFF	TGTGCCAGCAGTTCCCTCACGCAGGGGGGACTGTTTTTT
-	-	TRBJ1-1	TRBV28	CASSLTVLRNTEAFF	TGTGCCAGCAGTCTTACGGTGCTGAGGAACACTGAAGCTTTCTTT
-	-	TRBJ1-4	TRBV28	CASLSSYATNEKLFF	TGTGCCAGCCTCTCCTCGTATGCAACTAATGAAAAACTGTTTTTT
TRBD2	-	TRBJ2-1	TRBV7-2	CASSNSGTYNEQFF	TGTGCCAGCAGCAATAGCGGGACCTACAATGAGCAGTTCTTC
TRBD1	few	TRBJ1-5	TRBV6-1	CASRPGGLFQPQHF	TGTGCCAGCAGGCCAGGGGGCCTCTTTCAGCCCCAGCATTTT
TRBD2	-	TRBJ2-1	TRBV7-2	CASRRRLAGDVSYNEQFF	TGTGCCAGCAGGAGGAGACTAGCGGGCGATGTATCCTACAATGAGCAGTTCTTC
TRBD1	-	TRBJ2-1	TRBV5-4	CASSLNLGQVGGNEQFF	TGTGCCAGCAGCTTAAACCTGGGACAGGTGGGGGGCAATGAGCAGTTCTTC
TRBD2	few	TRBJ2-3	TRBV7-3	CASSTGTSETDTQYF	TGTGCCAGCAGCACCGGGACTAGCGAAACAGATACGCAGTATTTT
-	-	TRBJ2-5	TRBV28	CASSLQQPQETQYF	TGTGCCAGCAGTTTACAACAACCACAAGAGACCCAGTACTTC
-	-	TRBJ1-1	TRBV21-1	CASSKAVGALGTEAFF	TGTGCCAGCAGCAAAGCGGTGGGGGCTCTGGGCACTGAAGCTTTCTTT
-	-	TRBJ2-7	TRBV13	CASSLVYWGRPKEGCEQYF	TGTGCCAGCAGCTTAGTGTATTGGGGTCGGCCGAAAGAGGGGTGCGAGCAGTACTTC
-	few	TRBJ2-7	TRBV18	CASSPGQAPYEQYF	TGTGCCAGCTCACCTGGGCAGGCCCCCTACGAGCAGTACTTC
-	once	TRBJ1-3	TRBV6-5	CASSYGPDSSGNTIYF	TGTGCCAGCAGTTACGGACCTGACAGCTCTGGAAACACCATATATTTT
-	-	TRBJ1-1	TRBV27	CASTPTTGIRTEAFF	TGTGCCAGCACCCCGACAACCGGGATTCGCACTGAAGCTTTCTTT
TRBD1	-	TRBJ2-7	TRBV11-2	CASSLRTGYYEQYF	TGTGCCAGCAGCCTTAGGACAGGGTACTACGAGCAGTACTTC
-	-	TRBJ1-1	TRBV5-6	CASSLAGSQAFF	TGTGCCAGCAGCTTGGCTGGGAGTCAAGCTTTCTTT
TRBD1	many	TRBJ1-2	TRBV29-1	CSVGTGFYGYTF	TGCAGCGTGGGGACAGGATTTTATGGCTACACCTTC
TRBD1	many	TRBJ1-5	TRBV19	CASSKTGARNQPQHF	TGTGCCAGTAGTAAGACAGGGGCCCGCAATCAGCCCCAGCATTTT
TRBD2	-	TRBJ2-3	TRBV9	CASSVTSLTDTQYF	TGTGCCAGCAGCGTGACTAGCCTCACAGATACGCAGTATTTT
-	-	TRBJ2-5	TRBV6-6	CASSQREQETQYF	TGTGCCAGCAGCCAGAGGGAGCAAGAGACCCAGTACTTC
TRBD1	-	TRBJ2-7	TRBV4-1	CASSHERRGSYEQYF	TGCGCCAGCAGCCACGAACGCAGGGGGTCCTACGAGCAGTACTTC